This T cell receptor beta chain emerged from a study of T cell repertoires in cytomegalovirus infection. About the study: CMV infection and matching HLA type were both indicated by public TCR beta signatures.

Study-level results: The cumulative frequency of public TCR beta families identified carriers of CMV plus the relevant HLA.

TCRdb redid the calling of the reads with MiXCR, one entry per CDR3 protein. The table records under 200,000 distinct CDR3 sequences, more than 9% of them present only once. Germline CDR1 is SGHDN and CDR2 is FVKESK. This CDR3 is built from 16 residues. V dropped 4 bases and J dropped 1 base, with 11 bases sitting between them. This clonotype was seen a few times. Antigen unknown. This chain links TRBV14 with TRBJ2-6; D gene uncertain. The sequenced sample was PBMCs. The receptor was isolated from a human donor in good health (CMV status not recorded). Some clones in this sample may be carry-over from other donors' samples. CDR3 amino acids: CASSLEVGSGANVLTF. CDR3 sequence (DNA): TGTGCCAGCAGCCTAGAAGTAGGGTCTGGGGCCAACGTCCTGACTTTC.